These 23 T cell receptor beta chains originate from one sample sequenced in a study of long-term antiretroviral therapy in people with HIV. Investigators performed immunoSEQ version v3.0 at survey level. The protocol was immunoSEQ multiplex PCR, while the TCRdb copy is restricted to in-frame clones and leaves out a portion. The sample carries 12,000 or so clones, roughly 82% recorded once. The material sequenced was unsorted PBMCs, taken 8 to 8.5 years after starting antiretroviral therapy. The receptors originated from a man between 45 and 60 years old with HIV.

This chain links TRBV7-2 with TRBJ2-1, with 14 bases aligning to TRBD2. V dropped 3 bases and J dropped 8; count of bases not matched to a gene: 15. The CDR3 totals 19 residues. Germline CDR1 is SGHTA and CDR2 is FQGNSA. CDR3 residues: CASSFPRGTSGGRGYEQFF. CDR3 nucleotides: TGTGCCAGCAGCTTTCCCCGCGGGACTAGCGGGGGTCGCGGGTATGAGCAGTTCTTC. Full variable domain (remainder filled in from reference TRBV7-2 and TRBJ2-1): GAGVSQSPSNKVTEKGKDVELRCDPISGHTALYWYRQSLGQGLEFLIYFQGNSAPDKSGLPSDRFSAERTGGSVSTLTIQRTQQEDSAVYLCASSFPRGTSGGRGYEQFFGPGTRLTVL.

In this sample, this clone turned up a few times. This chain uses TRBV4-1 with TRBJ2-5; a weak D match, TRBD1 (5 bases). The V end lost 0 bases, the J end lost 2 bases, and 13 bases lay between the germline ends. Looked up from germline, CDR1 is MGHRA and CDR2 is YSYEKL. The CDR3 is 16 amino acids. The CDR3 reads CASSQETEQDQETQYF. The CDR3 DNA is TGCGCCAGCAGCCAAGAGACAGAGCAAGATCAAGAGACCCAGTACTTC.

The V gene is TRBV2, the J gene TRBJ1-1, with D possibly TRBD1 on 6 matching bases. CDR1 and CDR2 (germline): SNHLY, FYNNEI. There are 13 residues in the CDR3. Trimming left V 5 bases short and J 3 bases short, with 10 bases between. The CDR3 loop reads CASSQRGYTEAFF. In nucleotides, the CDR3 is TGTGCCAGCAGTCAAAGGGGGTACACTGAAGCTTTCTTT.

The rearrangement links TRBV29-1 to TRBJ1-4, with D possibly TRBD1 on 5 matching bases. The germline V gene has CDR1 SQVTM and CDR2 ANQGSEA. The CDR3 consists of 11 residues. Deletions cut 7 bases from V and 8 bases from J, with 11 bases between. DNA of the CDR3: TGCAGCGCGGACGGGGGGGAAAAACTGTTTTTT. It encodes CSADGGEKLFF.

This chain links TRBV29-1 with TRBJ2-7; 8 positions agree with TRBD1. The CDR3 loop spans 13 amino acids. V shed 0 bases, J shed 2 bases, and the junction held 0 bases outside the gene matches. Germline V lookup: CDR1 SQVTM, CDR2 ANQGSEA. CDR3 in DNA: TGCAGCGTTGAAGAGGACAGGGCCTACGAGCAGTACTTC. It translates to CSVEEDRAYEQYF.

V and J are TRBV11-3 and TRBJ2-3, with D tentatively TRBD2 (5 bases). V lost 1 base and J lost 6, with 8 bases in between. The CDR3 covers 13 residues. Germline V gene lookup returns CDR1 SGHNT and CDR2 YENEEA. The CDR3 nucleotides read TGTGCCAGCAGCTTAGCCGGGGAGGATACGCAGTATTTT. Protein product: CASSLAGEDTQYF.

The V call is TRBV23-1, the J call TRBJ2-7, with TRBD1 matching 7 bases. TRBV23-1 is identified as an open reading frame with a role that is uncertain. This CDR3 region has 14 residues. The J segment lost 3 bases and the V segment lost 3 bases, leaving 5 bases of the junction unmatched. The CDR3 loop is CASSHRQGNYEQYF. CDR3 nucleotides: TGCGCCAGCAGTCACCGACAGGGAAACTACGAGCAGTACTTC.

The chain employs TRBV5-6 and TRBJ1-6, with unresolved D. V gave up 0 bases and J gave up 5 bases, with 3 bases separating them. CDR1 SGHDT and CDR2 YYEEEE come from the germline V gene. This CDR3 comprises 13 residues. CDR3 sequence reads: CASSLGDNSPLHF. In nucleotides, the CDR3 is TGTGCCAGCAGCTTGGGTGATAATTCACCCCTCCACTTT. Full variable domain (outside the CDR3, taken from reference TRBV5-6 and TRBJ1-6): DAGVTQSPTHLIKTRGQQVTLRCSPKSGHDTVSWYQQALGQGPQFIFQYYEEEERQRGNFPDRFSGHQFPNYSSELNVNALLLGDSALYLCASSLGDNSPLHFGNGTRLTVT.

This rearrangement joins TRBV6-6 to TRBJ2-1; D perhaps matches TRBD1 (7 bases). V shed 7 bases and J shed 3 bases, with 16 bases lying between them. Germline V lookup: CDR1 MNHNY, CDR2 SVGAGI (reference sequence). The CDR3 has 15 residues. The CDR3 DNA follows: TGTGCCAGCATAGGAGGGGGCAGGGGCTACAATGAGCAGTTCTTC. Encoded protein: CASIGGGRGYNEQFF.

This chain uses TRBV5-6 with TRBJ2-7; D might be TRBD1 or TRBD2, each matching 5 bases. Trimming removed 2 bases at V and 5 bases at J, with 26 bases between. This CDR3 is built from 18 residues. CDR1 and CDR2 (germline): SGHDT, YYEEEE. CDR3 loop: CASSFKFPVGARVNEQYF. CDR3 sequence (DNA): TGTGCCAGCAGCTTTAAGTTCCCAGTCGGGGCTCGGGTGAACGAGCAGTACTTC.

The V call is TRBV9, the J call TRBJ1-1, with D maybe TRBD1 (6 bases). CDR3 length: 15 amino acids. Germline CDR1 and CDR2: SGDLS and YYNGEE. Trimming removed 3 bases from V and 6 bases from J, with 18 bases in between. The CDR3 DNA reads as TGTGCCAGCAGCGCGGAGGGGGTTAGGGATCCTGAAGCTTTCTTT. Protein product: CASSAEGVRDPEAFF.

The J gene is TRBJ2-4, the V gene TRBV11-3; 9 positions match TRBD1. Germline V gene lookup returns CDR1 SGHNT and CDR2 YENEEA. The CDR3 length is 15 residues. The trim removed 4 bases at V and 8 bases at J, leaving 9 bases unmatched. The CDR3 loop reads CASSSWDREGDIQYF. The CDR3 region has the DNA TGTGCCAGCAGCTCATGGGACAGGGAGGGGGACATTCAGTACTTC.

This chain links TRBV7-9 with TRBJ1-1, with 11 bases aligning to TRBD1. J was trimmed by 2 bases and V by 4 bases; bases with no gene match: 6. The V gene's germline CDR1 is SEHNR and CDR2 FQNEAQ (reference sequence). The CDR3 extends over 16 amino acids. The CDR3 protein is CASSSRDRGLNTEAFF. The CDR3 bases are TGTGCCAGCAGCTCTCGGGACAGGGGGTTAAACACTGAAGCTTTCTTT.

The chain couples TRBV30 to TRBJ2-3; 7 nucleotides agree with TRBD2. The trim removed 0 bases at V and 3 bases at J, leaving 6 bases unmatched. The germline V gene has CDR1 GTSNPN and CDR2 SVGIG (reference sequence). The CDR3 covers 15 residues. The DNA of the CDR3 is TGTGCCTGGAGTGTAGGACTAGTGGGTACAGATACGCAGTATTTT. Protein sequence: CAWSVGLVGTDTQYF.

The chain combines TRBV7-9 with TRBJ1-1; 7 positions match TRBD1. The CDR3 totals 13 residues. V trimming: 5 bases; J trimming: 9 bases; junction bases outside the gene matches: 9. Germline lookup yields CDR1 SEHNR and CDR2 FQNEAQ (reference sequence). DNA of the CDR3: TGTGCCAGCAGCACTGAGGACAGGCAGAAAGCTTTCTTT. It codes for CASSTEDRQKAFF.

The V call is TRBV14, the J call TRBJ2-5; D is perhaps TRBD2 (5 bases). Germline CDR1 SGHDN, CDR2 FVKESK. The CDR3 is 16 residues long. V was clipped by 0 bases and J by 4 bases, with 15 bases between them. In DNA form, the CDR3 reads TGTGCCAGCAGCCAAGATCGGACTGGTGTTGGAGAGACCCAGTACTTC. Its protein is CASSQDRTGVGETQYF.

The V and J genes are TRBV27 and TRBJ2-7; the D is unclear. Germline assignment: CDR1 MNHEY and CDR2 SMNVEV (reference sequence). The germline V and J ends were trimmed by 3 bases and 2 bases, with 14 bases remaining between them. The CDR3 length is 15 residues. The CDR3: CASSFHPQLPYEQYF. CDR3 coding DNA: TGTGCCAGCAGTTTCCATCCACAGCTGCCCTACGAGCAGTACTTC.

V and J are TRBV6-1 and TRBJ2-7; D gene uncertain. Germline V gene sequence: CDR1 MNHNS, CDR2 SASEGT. The V end was cut by 2 bases, the J end by 2 bases, with 7 bases between. This CDR3 contains 13 residues. In DNA, the CDR3 is TGTGCCAGCAGTGAAAGATCGGCCTACGAGCAGTACTTC. Translated, it gives CASSERSAYEQYF.

The table lists this clone with a few counts. V and J are TRBV23-1 and TRBJ1-5; TRBD1 might be the D (5 bases). TRBV23-1 carries the ORF label, with uncertain function. CDR3 length: 14 residues. Trimming shortened V by 4 bases and J by 4 bases, and 11 bases separated the two germline ends. CDR3 coding DNA: TGCGCCAGCAGTCCGGGACCGCCTAATCAGCCCCAGCATTTT. Protein: CASSPGPPNQPQHF.

This rearrangement joins TRBV13 to TRBJ2-7; perhaps TRBD1 as D (6 bases). CDR1 is PRHDT, CDR2 FYEKMQ, per germline (reference sequence). Between the trimmed V and J ends, which lost 5 bases and 3 bases, there was a span of 14 bases. The CDR3 runs to 14 residues. The CDR3 spells CASSLPGQNYEQYF. The CDR3 DNA is TGTGCCAGCAGCCTACCTGGACAGAACTACGAGCAGTACTTC. Filled out from reference TRBV13 and TRBJ2-7, the complete variable domain reads AAGVIQSPRHLIKEKRETATLKCYPIPRHDTVYWYQQGPGQDPQFLISFYEKMQSDKGSIPDRFSAQQFSDYHSELNMSSLELGDSALYFCASSLPGQNYEQYFGPGTRLTVT.

This rearrangement joins TRBV10-3 to TRBJ2-2; 11 bases are a match to TRBD2. Germline V gene data show CDR1 as ENHRY and CDR2 as SYGVKD. The CDR3 is made up of 14 amino acids. V shed 11 bases, J shed 4 bases, and the junction held 6 bases outside the gene matches. The CDR3 nucleotides are TGTGCCGCCTCGGGACTAGCGGTCACCGGGGAGCTGTTTTTT. Amino acids: CAASGLAVTGELFF.

The gene calls are TRBV2 and TRBJ2-2; 13 bases agree with TRBD2. With 6 bases clipped from V and 1 base from J, the junction kept 5 bases outside the gene matches. Germline CDR1 and CDR2: SNHLY and FYNNEI. The CDR3 runs 17 residues. The CDR3 is CASSPGTSGENTGELFF. CDR3 DNA sequence: TGTGCCAGCAGCCCCGGGACTAGCGGGGAGAACACCGGGGAGCTGTTTTTT.

This clone was seen only a few times. The chain has TRBV5-6 and TRBJ1-1; the D gene is possibly TRBD1 (6 bases). In germline, CDR1 is SGHDT, CDR2 YYEEEE. Trimming left V 1 base short and J 1 base short, with 14 bases between. CDR3 size: 16 residues. CDR3 DNA sequence: TGTGCCAGCAGCTTGCGGGGGGGCGGTTGGAACACTGAAGCTTTCTTT. This encodes CASSLRGGGWNTEAFF.